Given below is one T cell receptor beta chain in context. This sample stems from a study of T-cell reconstitution after alpha-beta-depleted transplantation in children. Germline CDR1 and CDR2: SGHKS and YYEKEE (reference sequence). The CDR3 has 14 amino acids. The V end was cut by 0 bases, the J end by 6 bases, with 13 bases between. The authors prepared the TCRbeta library with unique molecular identifiers. TCRdb recomputed calls from the PCR reads with MiXCR, one row per CDR3 protein. This table has around 530,000 distinct CDR3 sequences, about 33% appearing once. This clonotype was sampled from a human donor who donated a stem cell graft to a child with aplastic anemia. The source material was PBMCs from the stem cell graft donor, sampled from the stem cell graft. V and J are TRBV5-5 and TRBJ2-7, with D uncertain. The CDR3 region has the DNA TGTGCCAGCAGCTTGGCCGATCCTAAGGCCGAGCAGTACGTC. This gives the protein CASSLADPKAEQYV.